This T cell receptor beta chain was obtained from a study of blood T cell repertoires in COVID-19. Study-wide context: COVID-19 samples collected from the United States, Italy and Spain covered acute and convalescent phases. The cDNA or gDNA used as material had been derived from T cells, B-cell-depleted T cells, or PBMCs.

Some clones are missing from TCRdb's copy, which holds only in-frame ones; the method was immunoSEQ multiplex PCR. The sample consists of 95,000 to 150,000 clones, about 82% of them appearing once. Source material: peripheral blood. The sequence came from a man in his fifties or sixties with active or convalescent COVID-19.

The CDR3 loop reads CASSSTGDSPLHF. For the CDR3, the DNA is TGTGCCAGCAGCTCGACAGGGGATTCACCCCTCCACTTT. The chain combines TRBV7-9 with TRBJ1-6, with 8 nucleotides matching TRBD1. V lost 4 bases and J lost 8; bases outside the gene matches: 1. This CDR3 spans 13 amino acids. Looked up from germline, CDR1 is SEHNR and CDR2 is FQNEAQ (reference sequence).